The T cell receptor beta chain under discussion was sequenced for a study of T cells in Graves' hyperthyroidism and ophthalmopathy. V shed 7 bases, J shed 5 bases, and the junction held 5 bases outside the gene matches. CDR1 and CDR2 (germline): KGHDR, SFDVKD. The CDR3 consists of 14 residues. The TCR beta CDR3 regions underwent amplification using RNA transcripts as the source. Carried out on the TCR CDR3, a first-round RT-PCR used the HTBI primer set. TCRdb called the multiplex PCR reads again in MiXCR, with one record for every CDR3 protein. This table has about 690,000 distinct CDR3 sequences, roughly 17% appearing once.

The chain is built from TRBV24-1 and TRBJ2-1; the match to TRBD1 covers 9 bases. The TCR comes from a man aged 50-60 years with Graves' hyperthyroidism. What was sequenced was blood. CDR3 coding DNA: TGTGCCACCAGGGGACAGGGCCCCCACAATGAGCAGTTCTTC. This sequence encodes CATRGQGPHNEQFF.